This TCR beta chain comes out of a study of cytomegalovirus exposure and HLA in healthy donors (dated 2017 in TCRdb). About the study as a whole: An earlier analysis of some 550 of the donors reported more than 250 Gb of sequence data and around 110 million unique TCR beta sequences from 190 million or so T cells. To decide whether each TCR beta V gene segment behaved as functional or pseudogenic, an earlier analysis of some 600 of the donors relied on high-throughput TCR beta sequencing. To study patterns of TCR occurrence, a later analysis re-analyzed previously published TCR beta repertoires from 666 donors and added high-resolution HLA genotyping. A few DR-DQ haplotypes were treated as single units for association and clustering because of strong linkage in the cohort. The aim of the study was to test whether cataloging public T cell receptors could identify signatures of past pathogen exposure. To predict cytomegalovirus infection status, the study brought together high-throughput TCR immunosequencing, statistical association of individual TCRs with disease status, and machine learning. Genome-wide SNP genotypes for about three fifths of the roughly 670 donors were used in a later genetic analysis, which treated that subset as a discovery cohort. Among the roughly 390 genotyped donors, under 90% belonged to the genetic ancestry cluster associated with self-reported Caucasian donors. Donor age, sex, ethnicity and CMV serostatus were compiled together with the repertoire data. The T cell repertoires of about 700 subjects were profiled by immunosequencing and related to cytomegalovirus serostatus. Rather than drawing on any new phenotypic data, the later analysis identified candidate immune exposures from TCR beta sequences and the way those sequences occurred across donors. Both class I and class II loci were covered by HLA typing, at four-digit resolution. Every repertoire in the discovery cohort had been generated on one and the same sequencing platform. Among some 400 genotyped donors of the cohort, an average of roughly 240,000 unique TCR beta nucleotide sequences were sequenced per donor, around 20% of them non-productive. Typing coverage differed by locus: A, B, C, DRB1 and DQB1 were typed in roughly 620-630 donors, DQA1 in about 500, DPA1 in 600 to 610, and DPB1 in 400 to 480. About 300 gigabases of sequencing data and some 85 million unique TCR sequences were included in an early release covering 500 to 750 HLA-typed donors. Along with the roughly 670-subject first cohort, a separate validation cohort of over a hundred different subjects was used. Overall study results and their limits: Compared with the approximately 700-donor mean, donors in an Asian-associated ancestry cluster had fewer N-insertions in productive TCRs, according to a later genetic analysis. In the study, 150 to 200 TCR beta chains were listed as associated with cytomegalovirus. In an earlier analysis of approximately 600 of the donors, most TCR beta V segments were observed in productive rearrangements about 87% or about 30% of the time, broadly matching IMGT annotations. Linkage disequilibrium might explain the correlated functional status among segregating V segments, but an unknown experimental factor could not be excluded. In vitro tests confirmed that a few of the cytomegalovirus-associated TCR beta chains recognize cytomegalovirus antigens. Some IMGT-functional V segments, including TRBV6-2 and TRBV6-3, could not be distinguished by the 87-base-pair reads and were therefore excluded. In a later analysis, most CMV-associated TCR beta chains were found to appear HLA-restricted, with HLA associations seemingly driven largely by CMV exposure. In a later analysis, about 17,000 TCR beta sequences were associated with specific HLA alleles at a false discovery rate of 0.05. Roughly uniform sequencing depth across donors was assumed in presence/absence analyses, although this assumption may not hold. According to the authors, the approach could potentially be generalized to other disease states and immunological phenotypes. Assigning TCR associations to individual alleles was difficult when HLA alleles, especially DR and DQ, strongly co-occurred. In both the original and validation cohorts, the classifier was reported to diagnose cytomegalovirus status with high specificity and sensitivity. Because counts were too low, some 17 rarely observed V segments, including chromosome 9 orphons, were left out of the earlier analysis of about 500 of the donors. A cluster of highly shared sequence variants was judged likely to be a technical artifact of the sequencing pipeline. Compared with equally common non-associated chains, HLA-associated TCR beta chains in a later analysis were more clonally expanded and had lower generation probabilities. This cohort had only TCR beta chains sequenced, and the lack of alpha or paired-chain data limited which features could be detected. A later analysis reported that several top co-occurrence clusters appeared linked to parvovirus B19, influenza, CMV and Epstein-Barr virus. A further reported finding was that TCR beta sequences accurately predicted the HLA-A and HLA-B alleles for most subjects in the first cohort. In a later analysis, the rate of TCR association differed among HLA loci, with DRB1 alleles having the most associated TCRs and HLA-C alleles having the fewest. CMV serostatus was the only immune exposure information available for the cohort. Because some donors lacked HLA typing at each locus, the association tests relied only on the typed subset. A later genetic analysis associated a missense DCLRE1C variant with V-gene and J-gene trimming of TCR beta chains, and an independent cohort replicated the association. Most TCR sequences were seen in very few donors, while some public TCRs were found in many individuals.

Libraries were built with the immunoSEQ multiplex PCR assay. For the multiplex PCR, a mixture combining 60 forward primers for TCR Vbeta segments and 13 reverse primers for TCR Jbeta segments was used. The CDR3 region of rearranged TCR beta genes was amplified from genomic DNA by a multiplex PCR assay. On the Illumina HiSeq System, the amplified TCR beta libraries were sequenced as 87-base-pair reads. Per the authors' processing: Across the roughly 600 repertoires, a later analysis counted approximately 75 million unique TCR beta chains, 8.5 million to 12 million of which were shared by at least two donors. A nearest-neighbor algorithm error-corrected the raw reads and collapsed the reads into unique sequences, merging closely related sequences to remove PCR and sequencing errors. To assign V, D and J gene segments, CDR3 sequences were aligned to IMGT reference sequences. For a sequence to be retained, at least a six-nucleotide match to both a V gene segment and a J gene segment was required. Rearrangements were classified as productive when the CDR3 lacked stop codons and remained in frame with V and J, and all other rearrangements were classified as non-productive. Following IMGT convention, CDR3 was defined as the stretch from the second conserved V-encoded cysteine up to the conserved J-encoded phenylalanine. The earlier analysis of about 500 of the donors excluded sequences that lacked an unambiguous match to a single V gene segment. In an earlier analysis of around 600 of the donors, V segments were called functional above 56.7% productive rearrangements and were called segregating when the between-donor standard deviation exceeded 5%. To diagnose cytomegalovirus status from the catalog of TCR beta chain sequences, a statistical classification framework was built. In a later analysis, V and J genes were assigned by comparing TCR nucleotide sequences against IMGT/GENE-DB human TR gene sequences. Using the TCRdist pipeline, a later analysis assigned CDR3 sequences along with most-parsimonious VDJ recombination scenarios. In a later analysis, every TCR beta chain was defined by the combination of its CDR3 amino acid sequence and its V-gene family, and reads without a unique V-gene family were dropped. In a later analysis, 450 to 600 highly shared, low-generation-probability nucleotide sequences were removed to address suspected cross-contamination and a sequencing artifact. A later analysis calculated a clonal expansion index for each public chain from normalized within-repertoire ranks of inferred template counts. Generation probabilities in a later analysis came from a VDJ recombination model fitted to out-of-frame rearrangements, and those results were checked against IGoR. In a later analysis, hypergeometric tests were used to score TCR-TCR, TCR-HLA and TCR-CMV co-occurrence, with a repertoire-size bias correction applied to TCR pairs. In a later analysis, false discovery rates were estimated by permuting HLA or CMV assignments 20 times. A later analysis grouped co-occurring TCRs with DBSCAN, adding TCRdist sequence similarity when clustering within HLA-allele-positive subsets. Repertoires with fewer than 30,000 or more than 120,000 public chains, plus five repertoires with anomalous nucleotide sharing, were excluded from co-occurrence clustering. Not all clones reach the TCRdb copy of this immuneACCESS table, which keeps in-frame sequences only. Checked studies attribute under half of the gap to unresolved V genes and leave the rest unexplained. The V and J calls and clone size come from that table; D and trimming were worked out from the DNA. This sample lists 150,000 to 200,000 clones; 60% to 80% were detected once. The top ten constitute over 11% of the sample.

In total, roughly 710 healthy bone marrow donors made up the cohort. At the time of sampling, every cohort member was nominally healthy, though immune exposures that went unrecorded were likely present. The donor was CMV seropositive and was included in the group of some 290 seropositive cohort members. A peripheral blood sample was collected from each donor, and TCR beta sequencing was performed on peripheral blood mononuclear cells. The Qiagen DNeasy Blood Extraction Kit was used to extract genomic DNA from the blood cell samples. Germline trimming: 1 base from V, 6 bases from J; junction bases outside gene matches: 6. The cysteine opens and the phenylalanine closes a CDR3 of 15 amino acids. Only the CDR3 region is kept as DNA, spanning 45 bases read in frame from base 1. CDR1 MDHEN and CDR2 SYDVKM are derived from the germline V gene. On this clone: No cognate antigen has been identified for it. Base-call qualities are not available, and no considerably larger clone is one nucleotide away.

The sequence links TRBV28 to TRBJ1-2; 9 bases in the junction line up with TRBD1. Sequencing used PBMCs. This sequence was found in a middle-aged man in good health and CMV-seropositive. The bases read TGTGCCAGCAGTTTATCTGGGACAGGGCGCAATGGCTACACCTTC. This sequence encodes CASSLSGTGRNGYTF.